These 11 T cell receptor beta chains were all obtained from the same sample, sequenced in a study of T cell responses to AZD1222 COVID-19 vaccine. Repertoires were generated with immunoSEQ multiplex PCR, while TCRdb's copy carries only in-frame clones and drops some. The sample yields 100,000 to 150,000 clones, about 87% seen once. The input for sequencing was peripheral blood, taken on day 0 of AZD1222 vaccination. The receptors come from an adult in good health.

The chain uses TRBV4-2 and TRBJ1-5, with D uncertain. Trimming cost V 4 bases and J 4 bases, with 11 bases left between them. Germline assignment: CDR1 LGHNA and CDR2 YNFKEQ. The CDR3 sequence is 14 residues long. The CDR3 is CASSLGTGNQPQHF. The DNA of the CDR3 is TGTGCCAGCAGCCTCGGAACGGGGAATCAGCCCCAGCATTTT.

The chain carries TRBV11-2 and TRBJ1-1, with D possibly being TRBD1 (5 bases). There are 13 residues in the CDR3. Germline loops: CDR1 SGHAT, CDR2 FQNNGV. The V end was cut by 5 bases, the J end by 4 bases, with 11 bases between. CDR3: CASSIGGSTEAFF. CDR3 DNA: TGTGCCAGCAGCATTGGGGGGAGCACTGAAGCTTTCTTT.

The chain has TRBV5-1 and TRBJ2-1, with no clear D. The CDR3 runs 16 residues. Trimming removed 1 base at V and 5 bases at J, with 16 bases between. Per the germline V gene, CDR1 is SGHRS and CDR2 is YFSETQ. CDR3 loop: CASSLNSAFRDNEQFF. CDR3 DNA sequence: TGCGCCAGCAGCTTGAATTCCGCGTTTCGGGACAATGAGCAGTTCTTC.

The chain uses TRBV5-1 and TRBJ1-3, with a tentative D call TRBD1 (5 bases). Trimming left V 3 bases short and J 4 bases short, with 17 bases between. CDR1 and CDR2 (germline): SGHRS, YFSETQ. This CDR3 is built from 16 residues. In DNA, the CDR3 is TGCGCCAGCAGCTGGGGCGACAGAGGTGTAGGAAACACCATATATTTT. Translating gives CASSWGDRGVGNTIYF.

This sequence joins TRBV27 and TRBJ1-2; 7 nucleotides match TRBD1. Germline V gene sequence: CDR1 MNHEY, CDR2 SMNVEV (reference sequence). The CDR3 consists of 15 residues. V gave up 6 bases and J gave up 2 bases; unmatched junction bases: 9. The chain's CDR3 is CASRGDRVSNYGYTF. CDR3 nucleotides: TGTGCCAGCAGGGGAGACAGGGTTTCAAACTATGGCTACACCTTC.

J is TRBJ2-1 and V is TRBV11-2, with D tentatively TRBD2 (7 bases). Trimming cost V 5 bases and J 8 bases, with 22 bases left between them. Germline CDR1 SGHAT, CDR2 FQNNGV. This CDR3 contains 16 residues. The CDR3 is CASSPRGGLHPDEQFF. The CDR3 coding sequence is TGTGCCAGCAGCCCGAGGGGGGGACTACACCCGGATGAGCAGTTCTTC. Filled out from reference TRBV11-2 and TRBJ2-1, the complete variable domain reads EAGVAQSPRYKIIEKRQSVAFWCNPISGHATLYWYQQILGQGPKLLIQFQNNGVVDDSQLPKDRFSAERLKGVDSTLKIQPAKLEDSAVYLCASSPRGGLHPDEQFFGPGTRLTVL.

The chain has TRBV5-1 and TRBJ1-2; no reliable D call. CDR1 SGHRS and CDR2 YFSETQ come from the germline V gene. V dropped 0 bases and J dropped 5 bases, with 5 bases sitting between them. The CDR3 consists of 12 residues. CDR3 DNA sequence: TGCGCCAGCAGCTTGGACAAATATGGCTACACCTTC. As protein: CASSLDKYGYTF.

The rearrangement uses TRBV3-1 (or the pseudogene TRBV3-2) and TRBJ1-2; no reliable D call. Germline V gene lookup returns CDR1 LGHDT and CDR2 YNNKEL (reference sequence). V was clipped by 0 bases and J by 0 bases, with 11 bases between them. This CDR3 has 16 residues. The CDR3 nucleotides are TGTGCCAGCAGCCAAGATGGAGGCGGAACTAACTATGGCTACACCTTC. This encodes CASSQDGGGTNYGYTF.

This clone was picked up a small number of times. Here the CDR3 reads CASSLANAQIAEAFF. The CDR3 DNA reads as TGCGCCAGCAGCTTGGCCAATGCGCAGATTGCTGAAGCTTTCTTT. The chain uses TRBV5-1 and TRBJ1-1; D not resolved. From germline, CDR1 is SGHRS and CDR2 YFSETQ. There are 15 residues in the CDR3. V was trimmed by 0 bases and J by 6 bases, leaving 15 bases between them.

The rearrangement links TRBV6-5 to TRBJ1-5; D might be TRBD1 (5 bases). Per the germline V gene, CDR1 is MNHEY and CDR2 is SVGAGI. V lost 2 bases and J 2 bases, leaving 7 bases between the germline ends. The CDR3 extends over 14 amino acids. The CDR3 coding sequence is TGTGCCAGCAGTTACAGGGGCGGCAATCAGCCCCAGCATTTT. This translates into CASSYRGGNQPQHF.

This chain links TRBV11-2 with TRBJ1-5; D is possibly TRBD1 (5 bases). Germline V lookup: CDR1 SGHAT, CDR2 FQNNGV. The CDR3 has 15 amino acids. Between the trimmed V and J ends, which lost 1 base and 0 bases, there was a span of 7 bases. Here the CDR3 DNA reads TGTGCCAGCAGCTTAGGTAGGGGTAGCAATCAGCCCCAGCATTTT. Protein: CASSLGRGSNQPQHF.